The T cell receptor beta chain described here comes from a study of B cell selection in AIRE deficiency. CD4+CD127+ cells were sorted as the conventional CD4 T cells. Germline V gene lookup returns CDR1 LGHNA and CDR2 YNFKEQ. V was cut by 1 base and J by 6 bases, with 15 bases left in between. The CDR3 loop spans 15 amino acids. Findings and caveats of the study: In TCRBV usage, CDR3 length and diversity, patient Tconv and Treg cells matched healthy donors. CDR3s were shorter in shared Treg sequences, reflecting few non-templated nucleotide insertions.

How the authors handled the data: Pooled conventional T cells gave about 11x10^4 patient and 130,000 to 150,000 donor TCRbeta sequences. Profiled with immunoSEQ multiplex PCR; TCRdb holds only in-frame clones, not every one. The D gene and trimming were derived from the DNA, and the V and J assignments and clone size from that table. The sample records tens of thousands of clones, nearly 98% being singletons. Remarks on this clone: Its antigen is undetermined.

Sequencing was performed on conventional CD4+ T cells sorted from PBMCs. The genes are TRBV4-2 and TRBJ2-5; D might be TRBD1 (5 bases). The source of this sequence is a human donor with AIRE deficiency. For the CDR3, the DNA is TGTGCCAGCAGCCAAGCCGTCTCTGGGGCACAGACCCAGTACTTC. Translated, it gives CASSQAVSGAQTQYF.